This TCR beta chain emerged from a study of spatial heterogeneity in lung cancer. Findings and caveats of the study: Tumor mutation count correlated with how many alpha and beta TCRs expanded intratumorally.

There are a few counts of this clonotype. No antigen is known for it. As for time point: sample taken at primary tumor resection. The germline gives CDR1 SGHTA, CDR2 FQGNSA. CDR3 length: 14 amino acids. Trimming stripped 2 bases from V and 6 bases from J, with 13 bases between. TCRdb reprocessed the 5' RACE reads via MiXCR and lists one record per CDR3 protein. The sample yields about 8,100 distinct CDR3 sequences, more than 5% seen once. This clonotype was sampled from a male donor with early-stage non-small cell lung cancer. V is TRBV7-2 and J is TRBJ1-1; perhaps TRBD1 as D (6 bases). The sample in question was lung tumor tissue, obtained at surgery. CDR3 sequence reads: CASSLRSGVSEAFF. The CDR3 DNA sequence: TGTGCCAGCAGCTTAAGGTCAGGGGTCTCTGAAGCTTTCTTT.